These 26 T cell receptor beta chains share one sample of origin, sequenced in a study of naive and memory T cell subsets. Notes on the study in general: Possibly reflecting memory cells re-expressing CD45RA, a few larger clonotypes occurred in naive repertoires, especially CD8.

The beta constant-region primer was an equimolar mix of two oligonucleotides covering TRBC1 and TRBC2. Ligated cDNA was amplified by four rounds of PCR with nested alpha and beta constant-region primers and SP2. TCRdb reprocessed the UMI-ligation and nested PCR reads via MiXCR and lists one record per CDR3 protein. The sample records approximately 150,000 distinct CDR3 sequences, approximately 20% being singletons. The antigens of these receptors remain unknown. The sequencing input was naive CD8+ T cells from blood. The source of these receptors is a human donor in good health.

The rearrangement links TRBV30 to TRBJ1-2; D is unresolved. V dropped 5 bases and J dropped 2 bases, with 9 bases sitting between them. This CDR3 spans 12 amino acids. Germline CDR1 and CDR2: GTSNPN and SVGIG (reference sequence). The CDR3 sequence is CAWEGSNYGYTF. Written as DNA, the CDR3 is TGTGCCTGGGAAGGGTCGAACTATGGCTACACCTTC.

The chain uses TRBV3-1 and TRBJ1-3; D is uncertain. CDR3 length equals 13 residues. Looked up from germline, CDR1 is LGHDT and CDR2 is YNNKEL (reference sequence). Trimming left V 1 base short and J 8 bases short, with 9 bases between. This CDR3 reads CASSQGSRDTIYF. In nucleotides, the CDR3 is TGTGCCAGCAGCCAAGGCAGCCGAGACACCATATATTTT. Filled out from reference TRBV3-1 and TRBJ1-3, the complete variable domain reads DTAVSQTPKYLVTQMGNDKSIKCEQNLGHDTMYWYKQDSKKFLKIMFSYNNKELIINETVPNRFSPKSPDKAHLNLHINSLELGDSAVYFCASSQGSRDTIYFGEGSWLTVV.

This clonotype was counted only a few times. CDR3 residues: CASRDGQDEQYF. CDR3 nucleotide sequence: TGTGCCAGCAGGGACGGTCAGGACGAGCAGTACTTC. The chain recombines TRBV6-5 with TRBJ2-7; D unclear. Per the germline V gene, CDR1 is MNHEY and CDR2 is SVGAGI. Trimming took 6 bases from V and 5 from J, leaving 11 bases between them. There are 12 residues in the CDR3.

This clonotype was detected a few times. The chain combines TRBV7-6 with TRBJ2-1; 11 positions agree with TRBD2. Germline V lookup: CDR1 SGHVS, CDR2 FNYEAQ. This CDR3 comprises 18 residues. Trimming removed 5 bases from V and 0 bases from J; junction bases left unmatched: 9. The CDR3 spells CASSPRKTSGVSYNEQFF. For the CDR3, the DNA is TGTGCCAGCAGCCCTAGGAAGACTAGCGGGGTCTCCTACAATGAGCAGTTCTTC.

This clonotype was counted between two and nine times. The chain links TRBV6-6 to TRBJ2-7, with a tentative D call TRBD1 (5 bases). Looked up from germline, CDR1 is MNHNY and CDR2 is SVGAGI (reference sequence). The V and J ends lost 0 bases and 6 bases respectively, with 12 bases between them. The CDR3 covers 14 residues. For the CDR3, the DNA is TGTGCCAGCAGTTACTCCGCAGGGCAGGCCGAGCAGTACTTC. It encodes CASSYSAGQAEQYF.

This clonotype was seen a few times. This chain joins TRBV2 and TRBJ1-4; no firm D call. The V gene's germline CDR1 is SNHLY and CDR2 FYNNEI. V was shortened by 1 base and J by 10 bases, with 13 bases between the two germline ends. CDR3 length equals 14 residues. The CDR3 loop is CASSEEINFGKLFF. DNA for the CDR3: TGTGCCAGCAGTGAAGAGATCAATTTTGGAAAACTGTTTTTT.

This chain uses TRBV20-1 with TRBJ1-2; 7 bases are a match to TRBD1. The trim removed 3 bases at V and 4 bases at J, leaving 5 bases unmatched. Per the germline V gene, CDR1 is DFQATT and CDR2 is SNEGSKA (reference sequence). The CDR3 spans 13 residues. The CDR3 region is CSARGQGGYGYTF. The CDR3 nucleotides are TGCAGTGCTAGGGGTCAGGGGGGCTATGGCTACACCTTC.

The sample holds many counts of this clonotype. V is TRBV12-3 or TRBV12-4 and J is TRBJ2-7; no firm D call. The germline V and J ends were trimmed by 5 bases and 3 bases, with 14 bases remaining between them. This CDR3 is built from 14 residues. This chain's CDR3 is CASSLGRADYEQYF. CDR3 coding DNA: TGTGCCAGCAGTCTGGGAAGGGCGGACTACGAGCAGTACTTC.

The genes are TRBV6-2 or TRBV6-3 and TRBJ2-4; D call uncertain. The CDR3 length is 17 residues. V was trimmed by 5 bases and J by 0 bases, leaving 17 bases between them. Germline assignment: CDR1 MNHEY and CDR2 SVGEGT. The CDR3, as DNA: TGTGCCAGCAGTCCCCGTAGCAGCAGTATAGCCAAAAACATTCAGTACTTC. It encodes CASSPRSSSIAKNIQYF.

The chain employs TRBV6-5 and TRBJ2-5; TRBD2 matches 10 bases. Germline values: CDR1 MNHEY, CDR2 SVGAGI. V lost 6 bases, J lost 2 bases, and 6 bases stayed unmatched. This CDR3 contains 15 residues. CDR3 sequence reads: CASRRTSGAQETQYF. The CDR3 nucleotides are TGTGCCAGCAGACGTACTAGCGGGGCGCAAGAGACCCAGTACTTC.

The V call is TRBV27, the J call TRBJ2-2; D tentatively fits TRBD1 or TRBD2 (5 bases each). CDR3 length: 15 amino acids. V lost 1 base and J 3 bases, leaving 9 bases between the germline ends. Per germline, CDR1 MNHEY and CDR2 SMNVEV (reference sequence). Here the CDR3 reads CASSLWGIYTGELFF. The CDR3 region has the DNA TGTGCCAGCAGTTTATGGGGGATTTACACCGGGGAGCTGTTTTTT.

This clonotype has a handful of counts. V is TRBV7-6 and J is TRBJ2-3; D is perhaps TRBD2 (5 bases). Trimming left V 1 base short and J 4 bases short, with 12 bases between. Germline V gives CDR1 SGHVS, CDR2 FNYEAQ. The CDR3 runs 15 residues. CDR3 in amino acids: CASSLVWESSDTQYF. In DNA, the CDR3 is TGTGCCAGCAGCTTAGTGTGGGAGTCCTCAGATACGCAGTATTTT.

This clonotype was seen more than once but under ten times. CDR3 sequence reads: CASRASETYEQYF. The DNA of the CDR3 is TGTGCCAGCCGCGCTAGCGAGACCTACGAGCAGTACTTC. The gene calls are TRBV7-9 and TRBJ2-7; a possible D gene is TRBD2 (6 bases). Germline CDR1 and CDR2: SEHNR and FQNEAQ (reference sequence). V was shortened by 8 bases and J by 2 bases, with 13 bases between the two germline ends. CDR3 length: 13 residues.

This clonotype was counted ten times or more. The junction does not match germline at one end; this may be a read error. The chain is built from TRBV29-1 and TRBJ2-7, with no clear D. CDR1 is SQVTM, CDR2 ANQGSEA, per germline. This CDR3 contains 10 residues. As DNA, the CDR3 is TGCAGCGTTGTGAGTAGTTGGGTCGCCTTC. Amino acids: CSVVSSWVAF.

The rearrangement joins TRBV9 to TRBJ2-1, with 9 bases fitting TRBD1. Losses at the gene ends were 4 bases for V and 4 bases for J; bases not matched to a gene: 6. The CDR3 is 15 residues long. Germline V gene sequence: CDR1 SGDLS, CDR2 YYNGEE. This CDR3 reads CASSMTGGSYNEQFF. In nucleotides, the CDR3 is TGTGCCAGCAGCATGACAGGGGGTAGTTACAATGAGCAGTTCTTC.

The V call is TRBV5-5, the J call TRBJ2-1, with 8 nucleotides matching TRBD1. This CDR3 spans 15 amino acids. Germline trimming cut 0 bases from V and 4 bases from J; bases unmatched to any gene: 3. Germline V gene data show CDR1 as SGHKS and CDR2 as YYEKEE (reference sequence). The CDR3 DNA reads as TGTGCCAGCAGCTTGGCAGGGGGCCAATACAATGAGCAGTTCTTC. Translating gives CASSLAGGQYNEQFF.

This clonotype was detected only a few times. The chain employs TRBV12-3 or TRBV12-4 and TRBJ2-7; D gene unclear. CDR3 length equals 12 residues. Trimming pared 3 bases from V and 11 bases from J, leaving 14 bases between. The chain's CDR3 is CASSLPGRYEYF. The CDR3 DNA follows: TGTGCCAGCAGTTTGCCTGGTCGTTATGAGTACTTC.

In this sample, this clonotype turned up a few times. The genes are TRBV10-2 and TRBJ2-3; the D is unclear. V was pared by 3 bases and J by 3 bases, with 7 bases between. This CDR3 is built from 13 residues. Looked up from germline, CDR1 is WSHSY and CDR2 is SAAADI. Here the CDR3 DNA reads TGCGCCAGCAGTGAAAGGAGAACAGATACGCAGTATTTT. Translated: CASSERRTDTQYF.

The chain joins TRBV15 to TRBJ2-7; tentative D call: TRBD1 (6 bases). The CDR3 loop spans 15 amino acids. Trimming shortened V by 1 base and J by 0 bases, and 10 bases separated the two germline ends. Looked up from germline, CDR1 is LNHNV and CDR2 is YYDKDF (reference sequence). CDR3 sequence (DNA): TGTGCCACCAGCAGAGGAGGACAGTTCTCCTACGAGCAGTACTTC. Residues: CATSRGGQFSYEQYF.

The chain is built from TRBV10-3 and TRBJ2-7, with 14 bases matching TRBD2. From germline, CDR1 is ENHRY and CDR2 SYGVKD. V lost 6 bases to trimming and J lost 11 bases; unmatched junction nucleotides: 6. This CDR3 is built from 13 residues. The CDR3 DNA reads TGTGCCATCAGACCGGGACTAGCGGGAGAGGAGTACTTC. Translated, it gives CAIRPGLAGEEYF.

The V and J genes are TRBV5-1 and TRBJ1-4, with D possibly TRBD1 on 5 matching bases. V was pared by 0 bases and J by 8 bases, with 11 bases between. The CDR3 length is 14 residues. Looked up from germline, CDR1 is SGHRS and CDR2 is YFSETQ. CDR3 coding DNA: TGCGCCAGCAGCTTGGAAGGGGTTCGGGAAAAACTGTTTTTT. Encoded protein: CASSLEGVREKLFF.

The chain has TRBV28 and TRBJ2-7, with unresolved D. The germline V and J ends were trimmed by 3 bases and 0 bases, with 3 bases remaining between them. Germline assignment: CDR1 MDHEN and CDR2 SYDVKM. The length of the CDR3 is 12 residues. CDR3 loop: CASSFASYEQYF. The CDR3 DNA reads as TGTGCCAGCAGTTTTGCCTCCTACGAGCAGTACTTC.

This clonotype was recorded a few times. J is TRBJ2-1 and V is TRBV7-9; TRBD2 might be the D (5 bases). The V and J ends lost 5 bases and 4 bases respectively, with 15 bases between them. Looked up from germline, CDR1 is SEHNR and CDR2 is FQNEAQ (reference sequence). CDR3 length: 15 amino acids. The CDR3: CASSPRSGEYNEQFF. The DNA for the CDR3 is TGTGCCAGCAGCCCGAGGAGCGGAGAATACAATGAGCAGTTCTTC.

This clonotype came up a few times. This chain connects TRBV24-1 to TRBJ2-2; TRBD1 might be the D (6 bases). This CDR3 is built from 15 residues. The V end was cut by 9 bases, the J end by 0 bases, with 13 bases between. Germline CDR1 reads KGHDR; CDR2 reads SFDVKD. The chain's CDR3 is CATSLGTSNTGELFF. The CDR3 coding sequence is TGTGCCACCTCTCTCGGGACATCGAACACCGGGGAGCTGTTTTTT.

There are a few counts of this clonotype. This chain uses TRBV28 with TRBJ2-7, with D unresolved. The CDR3 consists of 16 residues. CDR1 is MDHEN and CDR2 is SYDVKM in the germline V gene. Trimming shortened V by 5 bases and J by 0 bases, and 17 bases separated the two germline ends. The CDR3 nucleotides are TGTGCCAGCAGTAACTCGAGGCTGCAAAGCTCCTACGAGCAGTACTTC. It specifies CASSNSRLQSSYEQYF.

This clonotype was detected only a few times. The chain is built from TRBV7-6 and TRBJ2-7, with D possibly being TRBD2 (6 bases). Trimming pared 4 bases from V and 6 bases from J, leaving 16 bases between. CDR3 length equals 14 residues. Germline-derived CDR1 and CDR2 are SGHVS and FNYEAQ. CDR3 amino acids: CASSSGAYGGEQYF. CDR3 nucleotides: TGTGCCAGCAGCTCCGGGGCCTACGGGGGCGAGCAGTACTTC.